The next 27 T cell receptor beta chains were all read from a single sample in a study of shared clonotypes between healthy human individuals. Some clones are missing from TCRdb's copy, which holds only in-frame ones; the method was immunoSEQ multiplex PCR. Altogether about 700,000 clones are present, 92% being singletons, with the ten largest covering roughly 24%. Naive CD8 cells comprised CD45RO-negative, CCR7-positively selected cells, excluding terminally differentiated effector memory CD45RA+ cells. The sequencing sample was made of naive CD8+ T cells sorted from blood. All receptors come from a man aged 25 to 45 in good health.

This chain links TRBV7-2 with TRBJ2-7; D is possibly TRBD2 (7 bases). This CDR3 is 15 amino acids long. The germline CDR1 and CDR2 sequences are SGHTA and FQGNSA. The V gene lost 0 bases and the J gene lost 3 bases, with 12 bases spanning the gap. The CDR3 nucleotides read TGTGCCAGCAGCTTAGCCGGCGGGGGCGACTACGAGCAGTACTTC. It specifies CASSLAGGGDYEQYF.

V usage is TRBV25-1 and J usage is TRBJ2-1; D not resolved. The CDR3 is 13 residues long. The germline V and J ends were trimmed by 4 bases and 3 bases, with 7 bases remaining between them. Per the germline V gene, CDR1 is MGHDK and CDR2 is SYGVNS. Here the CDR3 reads CASSGDRYNEQFF. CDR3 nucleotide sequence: TGTGCCAGCAGTGGAGACCGCTACAATGAGCAGTTCTTC.

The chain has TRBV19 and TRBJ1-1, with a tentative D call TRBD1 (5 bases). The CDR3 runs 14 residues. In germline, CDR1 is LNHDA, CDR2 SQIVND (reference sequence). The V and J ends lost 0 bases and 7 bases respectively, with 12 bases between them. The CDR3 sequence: CASSIEGRGGEAFF. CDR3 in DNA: TGTGCCAGTAGTATAGAGGGGCGCGGCGGTGAAGCTTTCTTT.

CDR3 DNA: TGTGCCAGCAGCGTAGAGGCAGGGGAAGTCGGTGAAGCTTTCTTT. This translates into CASSVEAGEVGEAFF. This rearrangement joins TRBV9 to TRBJ1-1; TRBD1 might be the D (6 bases). There are 15 residues in the CDR3. CDR1 SGDLS and CDR2 YYNGEE come from the germline V gene. V lost 0 bases and J 7 bases, leaving 16 bases between the germline ends. The variable domain in full, completed from reference TRBV9 and TRBJ1-1, reads DSGVTQTPKHLITATGQRVTLRCSPRSGDLSVYWYQQSLDQGLQFLIQYYNGEERAKGNILERFSAQQFPDLHSELNLSSLELGDSALYFCASSVEAGEVGEAFFGQGTRLTVV.

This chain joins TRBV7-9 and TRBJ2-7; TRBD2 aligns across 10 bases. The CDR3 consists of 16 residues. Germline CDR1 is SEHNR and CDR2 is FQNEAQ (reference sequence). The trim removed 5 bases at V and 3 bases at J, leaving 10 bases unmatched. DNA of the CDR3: TGTGCCAGCAGCCCTCCCCGGACTAGCGGCATCTACGAGCAGTACTTC. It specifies CASSPPRTSGIYEQYF.

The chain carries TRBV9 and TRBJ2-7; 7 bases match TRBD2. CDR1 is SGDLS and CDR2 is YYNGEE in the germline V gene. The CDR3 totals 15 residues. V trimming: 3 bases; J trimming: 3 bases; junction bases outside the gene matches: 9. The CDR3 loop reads CASSAAREVHYEQYF. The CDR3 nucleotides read TGTGCCAGCAGCGCAGCCCGGGAGGTTCACTACGAGCAGTACTTC.

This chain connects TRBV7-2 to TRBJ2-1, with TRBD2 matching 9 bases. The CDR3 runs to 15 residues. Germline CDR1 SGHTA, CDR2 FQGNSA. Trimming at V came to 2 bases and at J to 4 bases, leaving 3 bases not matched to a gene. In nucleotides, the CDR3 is TGTGCCAGCAGCTTAAGTGGACTAGCGTACAATGAGCAGTTCTTC. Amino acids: CASSLSGLAYNEQFF. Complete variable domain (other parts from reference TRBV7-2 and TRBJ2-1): GAGVSQSPSNKVTEKGKDVELRCDPISGHTALYWYRQSLGQGLEFLIYFQGNSAPDKSGLPSDRFSAERTGGSVSTLTIQRTQQEDSAVYLCASSLSGLAYNEQFFGPGTRLTVL.

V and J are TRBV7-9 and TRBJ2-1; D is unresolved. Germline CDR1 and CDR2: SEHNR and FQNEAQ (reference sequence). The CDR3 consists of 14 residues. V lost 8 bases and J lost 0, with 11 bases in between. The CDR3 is CASASPFSYNEQFF. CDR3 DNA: TGTGCCAGCGCCTCCCCTTTCTCCTACAATGAGCAGTTCTTC.

CDR3 protein: CSVRLAGEYNEQFF. In DNA, the CDR3 is TGCAGCGTTCGGCTAGCGGGAGAGTACAATGAGCAGTTCTTC. The chain carries TRBV29-1 and TRBJ2-1, with TRBD2 matching 10 bases. Losses at the gene ends were 5 bases for V and 4 bases for J; bases not matched to a gene: 5. This CDR3 region has 14 residues. Germline CDR1 SQVTM, CDR2 ANQGSEA.

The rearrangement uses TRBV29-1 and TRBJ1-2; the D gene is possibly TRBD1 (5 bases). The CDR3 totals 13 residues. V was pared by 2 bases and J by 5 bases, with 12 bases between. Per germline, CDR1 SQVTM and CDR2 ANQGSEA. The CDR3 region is CSVEQGSWYGYTF. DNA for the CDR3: TGCAGCGTTGAACAGGGATCATGGTATGGCTACACCTTC.

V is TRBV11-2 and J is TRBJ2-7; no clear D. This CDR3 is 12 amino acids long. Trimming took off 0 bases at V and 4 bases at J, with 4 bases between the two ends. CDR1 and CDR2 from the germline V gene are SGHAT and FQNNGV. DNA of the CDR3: TGTGCCAGCAGCTTAGATCGGTACGAGCAGTACTTC. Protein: CASSLDRYEQYF.

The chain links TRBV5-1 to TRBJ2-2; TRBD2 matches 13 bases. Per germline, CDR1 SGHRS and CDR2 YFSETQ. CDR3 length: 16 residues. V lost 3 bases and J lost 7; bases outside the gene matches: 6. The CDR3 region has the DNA TGCGCCAGCAGCTCAGGACTAGCGGGAGTAGTCGGGGAGCTGTTTTTT. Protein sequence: CASSSGLAGVVGELFF.

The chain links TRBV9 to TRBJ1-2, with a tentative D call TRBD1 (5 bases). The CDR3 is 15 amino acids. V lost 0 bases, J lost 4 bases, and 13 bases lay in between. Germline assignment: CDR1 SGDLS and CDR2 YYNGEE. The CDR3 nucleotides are TGTGCCAGCAGCGTAGCTGGGCAGGGTCGCTATGGCTACACCTTC. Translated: CASSVAGQGRYGYTF.

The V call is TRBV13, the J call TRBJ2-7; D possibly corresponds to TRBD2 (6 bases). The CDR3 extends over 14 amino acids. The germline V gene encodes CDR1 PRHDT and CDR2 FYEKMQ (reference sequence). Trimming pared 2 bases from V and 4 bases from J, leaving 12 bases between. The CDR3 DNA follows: TGTGCCAGCAGCTTACGAGGGAGGAGGTACGAGCAGTACTTC. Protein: CASSLRGRRYEQYF.

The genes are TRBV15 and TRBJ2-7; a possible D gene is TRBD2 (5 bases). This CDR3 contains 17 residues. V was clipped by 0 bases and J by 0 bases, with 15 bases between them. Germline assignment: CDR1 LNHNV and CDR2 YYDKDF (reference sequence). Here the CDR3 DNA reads TGTGCCACCAGCAGAGATCGCCCTAGCCTTACCTCCTACGAGCAGTACTTC. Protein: CATSRDRPSLTSYEQYF.

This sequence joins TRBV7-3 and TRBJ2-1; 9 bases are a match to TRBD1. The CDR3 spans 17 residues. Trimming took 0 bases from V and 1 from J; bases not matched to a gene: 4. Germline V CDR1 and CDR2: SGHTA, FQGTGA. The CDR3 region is CASSLTPGTGSYNEQFF. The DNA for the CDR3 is TGTGCCAGCAGCTTAACCCCCGGGACAGGGTCCTACAATGAGCAGTTCTTC.

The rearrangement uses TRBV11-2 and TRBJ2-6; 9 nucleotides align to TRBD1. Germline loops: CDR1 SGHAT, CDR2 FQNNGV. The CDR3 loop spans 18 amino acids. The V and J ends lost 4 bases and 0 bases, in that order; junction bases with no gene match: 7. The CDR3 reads CASSSWTGEGSGANVLTF. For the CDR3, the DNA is TGTGCCAGCAGCTCCTGGACAGGGGAAGGCTCTGGGGCCAACGTCCTGACTTTC.

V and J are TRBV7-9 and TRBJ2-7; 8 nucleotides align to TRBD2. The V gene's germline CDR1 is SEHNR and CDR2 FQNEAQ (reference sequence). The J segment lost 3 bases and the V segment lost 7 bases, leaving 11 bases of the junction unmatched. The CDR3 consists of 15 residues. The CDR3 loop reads CASTRLSGSFYEQYF. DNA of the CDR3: TGTGCCAGCACCCGTCTGAGCGGGAGTTTCTACGAGCAGTACTTC.

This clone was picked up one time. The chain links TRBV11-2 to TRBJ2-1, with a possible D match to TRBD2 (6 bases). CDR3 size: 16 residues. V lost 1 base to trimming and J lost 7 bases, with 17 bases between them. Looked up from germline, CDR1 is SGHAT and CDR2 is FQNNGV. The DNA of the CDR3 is TGTGCCAGCAGCTTAGTCCCGGGAGTGGGTAATAATGAGCAGTTCTTC. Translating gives CASSLVPGVGNNEQFF.

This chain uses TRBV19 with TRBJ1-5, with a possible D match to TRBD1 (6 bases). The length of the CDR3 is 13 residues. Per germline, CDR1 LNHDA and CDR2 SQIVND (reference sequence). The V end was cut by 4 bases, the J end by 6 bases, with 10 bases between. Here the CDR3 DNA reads TGTGCCAGTAGTAACAGGGTTTTTCAGCCCCAGCATTTT. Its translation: CASSNRVFQPQHF.

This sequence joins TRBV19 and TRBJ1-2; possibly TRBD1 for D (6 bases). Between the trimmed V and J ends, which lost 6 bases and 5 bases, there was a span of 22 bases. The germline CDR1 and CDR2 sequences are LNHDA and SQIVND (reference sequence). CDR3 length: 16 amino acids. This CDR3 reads CASRTGWGTPTYGYTF. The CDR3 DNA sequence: TGTGCCAGTAGGACAGGATGGGGGACACCGACGTATGGCTACACCTTC. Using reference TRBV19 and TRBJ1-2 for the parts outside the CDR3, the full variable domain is DGGITQSPKYLFRKEGQNVTLSCEQNLNHDAMYWYRQDPGQGLRLIYYSQIVNDFQKGDIAEGYSVSREKKESFPLTVTSAQKNPTAFYLCASRTGWGTPTYGYTFGSGTRLTVV.

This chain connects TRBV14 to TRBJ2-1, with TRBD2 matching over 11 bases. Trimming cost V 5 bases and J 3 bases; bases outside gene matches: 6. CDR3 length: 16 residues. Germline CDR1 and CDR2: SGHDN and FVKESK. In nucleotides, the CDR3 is TGTGCCAGCAGCGCCGGGGGACTAGCGGACTACAATGAGCAGTTCTTC. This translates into CASSAGGLADYNEQFF.

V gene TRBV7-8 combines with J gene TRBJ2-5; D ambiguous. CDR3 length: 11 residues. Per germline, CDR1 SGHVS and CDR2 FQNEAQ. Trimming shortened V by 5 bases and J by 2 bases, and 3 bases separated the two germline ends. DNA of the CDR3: TGTGCCAGCAGCCAACAAGAGACCCAGTACTTC. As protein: CASSQQETQYF.

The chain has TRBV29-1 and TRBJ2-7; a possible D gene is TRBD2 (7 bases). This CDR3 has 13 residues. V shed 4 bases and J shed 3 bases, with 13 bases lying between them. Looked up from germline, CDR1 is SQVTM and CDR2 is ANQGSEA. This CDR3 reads CSVARGGGYEQYF. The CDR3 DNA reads TGCAGCGTTGCCCGAGGGGGGGGCTACGAGCAGTACTTC.

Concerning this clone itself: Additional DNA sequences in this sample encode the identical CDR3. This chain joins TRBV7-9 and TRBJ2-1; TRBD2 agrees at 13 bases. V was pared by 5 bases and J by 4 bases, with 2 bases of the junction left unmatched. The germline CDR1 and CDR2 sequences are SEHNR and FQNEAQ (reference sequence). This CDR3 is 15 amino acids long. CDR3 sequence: CASSPGLAGYNEQFF. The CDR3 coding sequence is TGTGCCAGCAGCCCGGGACTAGCGGGATACAATGAGCAGTTCTTC.

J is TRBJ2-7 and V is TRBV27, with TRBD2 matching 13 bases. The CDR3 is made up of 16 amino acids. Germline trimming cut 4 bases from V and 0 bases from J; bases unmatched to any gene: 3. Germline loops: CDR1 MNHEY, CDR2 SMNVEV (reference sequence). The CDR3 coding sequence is TGTGCCAGCAGTTCGGGACTAGCGGGACTCTCCTACGAGCAGTACTTC. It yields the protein CASSSGLAGLSYEQYF.

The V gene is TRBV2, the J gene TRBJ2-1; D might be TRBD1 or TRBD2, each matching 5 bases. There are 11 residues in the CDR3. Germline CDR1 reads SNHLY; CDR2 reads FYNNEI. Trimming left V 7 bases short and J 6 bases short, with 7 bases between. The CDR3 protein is CASKGTNEQFF. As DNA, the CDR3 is TGTGCCAGCAAGGGGACCAATGAGCAGTTCTTC.